The 8 T cell receptor beta chains presented below share a single source sample, sequenced in a study of T-cell reconstitution after alpha-beta-depleted transplantation in children. Researchers prepared the TCRbeta library using unique molecular identifiers, the study reports. TCRdb re-called the PCR reads with MiXCR, one entry per CDR3 protein. Counted here are about 640,000 distinct CDR3 sequences, around 16% occurring once; the ten biggest clones make up approximately 1%. This material consisted of PBMCs from the stem cell graft donor, taken from the stem cell graft. Receptors originate from a human donor who donated a stem cell graft to a child with acute myeloid leukemia.

The count of this clonotype is one. This chain joins TRBV5-5 and TRBJ1-2; D remains ambiguous. The CDR3 spans 13 residues. Germline-derived CDR1 and CDR2 are SGHKS and YYEKEE (reference sequence). Trimming stripped 4 bases from V and 1 base from J, with 8 bases between. Written as DNA, the CDR3 is TGTGCCAGCAGCACGCTAAATAACTATGGCTACACCTTC. Protein sequence: CASSTLNNYGYTF.

The chain carries TRBV12-3 or TRBV12-4 and TRBJ2-3, with 11 nucleotides matching TRBD2. V lost 2 bases to trimming and J lost 7 bases; unmatched junction nucleotides: 17. The CDR3 consists of 19 residues. CDR3 DNA: TGTGCCAGCAGTTTAAAGGCCCCCCGAACTAGCGGGGGATTTTATACGCAGTATTTT. Translating gives CASSLKAPRTSGGFYTQYF.

This clonotype came up a few times. The gene calls are TRBV28 and TRBJ1-4, with D possibly being TRBD1 (5 bases). V lost 5 bases, J lost 8 bases, and 18 bases lay in between. Germline values: CDR1 MDHEN, CDR2 SYDVKM. This CDR3 is built from 15 residues. CDR3 sequence: CASSPPGLTAEKLFF. Written as DNA, the CDR3 is TGTGCCAGCAGTCCCCCGGGTTTGACAGCCGAAAAACTGTTTTTT.

The V gene is TRBV5-1, the J gene TRBJ1-2; 7 bases agree with TRBD1. Per the germline V gene, CDR1 is SGHRS and CDR2 is YFSETQ. CDR3 length: 15 amino acids. V was pared by 0 bases and J by 5 bases, with 7 bases of the junction left unmatched. The CDR3 protein is CASSLEGAQAYGYTF. The CDR3, as DNA: TGCGCCAGCAGCTTGGAGGGGGCGCAGGCGTATGGCTACACCTTC. Looking up the rest from reference TRBV5-1 and TRBJ1-2 gives the full variable domain: KAGVTQTPRYLIKTRGQQVTLSCSPISGHRSVSWYQQTPGQGLQFLFEYFSETQRNKGNFPGRFSGRQFSNSRSEMNVSTLELGDSALYLCASSLEGAQAYGYTFGSGTRLTVV.

This clonotype came up many times. The chain uses TRBV20-1 and TRBJ1-6; perhaps TRBD1 as D (6 bases). Trimming took off 4 bases at V and 7 bases at J, with 11 bases between the two ends. The germline CDR1 and CDR2 sequences are DFQATT and SNEGSKA (reference sequence). The CDR3 length is 13 residues. CDR3 in amino acids: CSAIQGWNSPLHF. In DNA, the CDR3 is TGCAGTGCTATACAGGGTTGGAATTCACCCCTCCACTTT.

This clonotype was counted ten times or more. This chain uses TRBV5-1 with TRBJ2-6; D is unresolved. The V end lost 0 bases, the J end lost 0 bases, and 4 bases lay between the germline ends. Looked up from germline, CDR1 is SGHRS and CDR2 is YFSETQ. The CDR3 is 15 amino acids. For the CDR3, the DNA is TGCGCCAGCAGCTTGGGTCTCTCTGGGGCCAACGTCCTGACTTTC. This translates into CASSLGLSGANVLTF. The whole variable domain, filled in from reference TRBV5-1 and TRBJ2-6, reads KAGVTQTPRYLIKTRGQQVTLSCSPISGHRSVSWYQQTPGQGLQFLFEYFSETQRNKGNFPGRFSGRQFSNSRSEMNVSTLELGDSALYLCASSLGLSGANVLTFGAGSRLTVL.

This clonotype occurred many times. The V call is TRBV10-1, the J call TRBJ2-1, with 8 bases that match TRBD2. V dropped 9 bases and J dropped 9; count of bases not matched to a gene: 7. The CDR3 sequence is 12 residues long. Germline V CDR1 and CDR2: WNHNN, SYGVQD (reference sequence). The CDR3, as DNA: TGCGCCAGTGGTCGGGGGGGAAGTGAGCAGTTCTTC. Its protein is CASGRGGSEQFF.

In this sample, this clonotype turned up many times. The chain combines TRBV5-5 with TRBJ2-5; TRBD1 matches at 8 bases. Germline-derived CDR1 and CDR2 are SGHKS and YYEKEE (reference sequence). This CDR3 has 15 residues. The V segment lost 3 bases and the J segment 2 bases; nucleotides outside the gene matches: 6. CDR3 in amino acids: CASSYITGGQETQYF. The CDR3 bases are TGTGCCAGCAGCTACATTACAGGGGGGCAAGAGACCCAGTACTTC.